This TCR beta chain was found in a study of T cells in Graves' hyperthyroidism and ophthalmopathy. Study details: Peripheral blood was collected at initial diagnosis, before any treatment.

The study, taken as a whole, reports: Ophthalmopathy was separated from stable hyperthyroidism by a 13 V-J model. Appearing also in blood were most of the thyroid clonotypes expanded above 0.001.

On this clonotype itself: What it binds is unknown.

Exclusions: uncontrolled infection, other autoimmune disease, pregnancy, lactation. V was clipped by 6 bases and J by 0 bases, with 14 bases between them. Per the germline V gene, CDR1 is MNHEY and CDR2 is SVGEGT. CDR3 length: 15 amino acids. Amplified regions were TCR beta CDR3 sequences from RNA transcripts. Using the HTBI primer set, a first-round RT-PCR was run on the TCR CDR3. TCRdb itself ran the multiplex PCR reads through MiXCR, one entry per CDR3 protein. Here the sample spans more than 300,000 distinct CDR3 sequences, more than 12% being singletons. Source material: blood. The receptor was isolated from a woman aged 30 to 39 with Graves' ophthalmopathy. The chain recombines TRBV6-2 or TRBV6-3 with TRBJ1-2; D is unresolved. CDR3: CASRSGEGANYGYTF. Written as DNA, the CDR3 is TGTGCCAGCAGGTCGGGAGAAGGAGCTAACTATGGCTACACCTTC.